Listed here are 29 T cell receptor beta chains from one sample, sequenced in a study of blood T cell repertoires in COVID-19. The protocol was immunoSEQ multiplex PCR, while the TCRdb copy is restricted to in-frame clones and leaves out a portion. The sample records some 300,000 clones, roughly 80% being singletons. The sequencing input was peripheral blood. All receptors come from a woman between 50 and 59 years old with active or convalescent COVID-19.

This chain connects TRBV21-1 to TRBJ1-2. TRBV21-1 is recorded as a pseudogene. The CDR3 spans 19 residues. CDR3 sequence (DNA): TGTGCCAGCAGCCCCCGACGGGTCCGAAGAGTCAGAAACGGATATGGCTACACCTTC. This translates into CASSPRRVRRVRNGYGYTF.

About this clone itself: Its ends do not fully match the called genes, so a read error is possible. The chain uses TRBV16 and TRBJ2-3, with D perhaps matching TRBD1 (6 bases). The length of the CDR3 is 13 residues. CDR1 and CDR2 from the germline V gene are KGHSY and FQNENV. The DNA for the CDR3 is TGTGCCAGCAGCCTAGGGGGATCAGCCGAATACAGATTT. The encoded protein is CASSLGGSAEYRF.

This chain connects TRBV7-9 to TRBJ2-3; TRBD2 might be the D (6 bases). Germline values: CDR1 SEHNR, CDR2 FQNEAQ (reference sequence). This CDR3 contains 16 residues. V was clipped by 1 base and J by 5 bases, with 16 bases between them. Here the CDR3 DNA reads TGTGCCAGCAGCTTAGGAGCGGGCGAAGTAAAAGATACGCAGTATTTT. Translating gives CASSLGAGEVKDTQYF.

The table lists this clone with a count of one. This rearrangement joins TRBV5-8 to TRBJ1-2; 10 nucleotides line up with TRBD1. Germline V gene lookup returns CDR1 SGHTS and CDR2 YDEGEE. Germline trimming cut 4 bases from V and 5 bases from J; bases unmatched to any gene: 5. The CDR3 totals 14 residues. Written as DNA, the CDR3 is TGTGCCAGCAGCGAGACAGGGGGCGCTTATGGCTACACCTTC. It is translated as CASSETGGAYGYTF.

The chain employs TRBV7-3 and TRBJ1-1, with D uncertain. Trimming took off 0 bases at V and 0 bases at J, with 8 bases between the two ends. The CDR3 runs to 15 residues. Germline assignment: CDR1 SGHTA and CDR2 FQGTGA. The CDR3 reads CASSLTPSVNTEAFF. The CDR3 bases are TGTGCCAGCAGCTTAACCCCCTCAGTGAACACTGAAGCTTTCTTT.

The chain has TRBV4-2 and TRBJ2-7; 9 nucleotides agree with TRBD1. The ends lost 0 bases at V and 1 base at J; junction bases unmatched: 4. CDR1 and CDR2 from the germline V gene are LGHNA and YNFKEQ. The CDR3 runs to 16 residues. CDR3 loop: CASSQDQGTGSYEQYF. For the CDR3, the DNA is TGTGCCAGCAGCCAAGATCAAGGGACAGGGTCCTACGAGCAGTACTTC.

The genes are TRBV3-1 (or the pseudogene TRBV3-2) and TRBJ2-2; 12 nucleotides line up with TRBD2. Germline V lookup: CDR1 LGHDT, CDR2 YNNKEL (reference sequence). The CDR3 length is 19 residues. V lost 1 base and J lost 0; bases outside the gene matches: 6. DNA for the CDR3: TGTGCCAGCAGCCAAGGGGCTAGCGGGAGGGCCCCGAACACCGGGGAGCTGTTTTTT. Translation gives CASSQGASGRAPNTGELFF.

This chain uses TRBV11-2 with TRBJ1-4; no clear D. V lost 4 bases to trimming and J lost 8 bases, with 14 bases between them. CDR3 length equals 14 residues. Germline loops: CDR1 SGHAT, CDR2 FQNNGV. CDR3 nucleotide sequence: TGTGCCAGCAGCTCGGGAATTCGGGGAGAAAAACTGTTTTTT. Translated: CASSSGIRGEKLFF.

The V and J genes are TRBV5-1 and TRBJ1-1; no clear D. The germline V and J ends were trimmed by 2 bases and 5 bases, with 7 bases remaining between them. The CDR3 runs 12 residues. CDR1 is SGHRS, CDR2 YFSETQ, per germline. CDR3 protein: CASSLIGTEAFF. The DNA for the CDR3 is TGCGCCAGCAGCTTAATCGGGACTGAAGCTTTCTTT.

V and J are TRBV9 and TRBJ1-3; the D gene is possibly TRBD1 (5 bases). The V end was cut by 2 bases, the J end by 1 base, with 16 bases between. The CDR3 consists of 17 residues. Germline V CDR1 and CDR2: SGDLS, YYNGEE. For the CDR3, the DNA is TGTGCCAGCAGCGTGGGGGAGGGTCTGGGTTCTGGAAACACCATATATTTT. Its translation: CASSVGEGLGSGNTIYF.

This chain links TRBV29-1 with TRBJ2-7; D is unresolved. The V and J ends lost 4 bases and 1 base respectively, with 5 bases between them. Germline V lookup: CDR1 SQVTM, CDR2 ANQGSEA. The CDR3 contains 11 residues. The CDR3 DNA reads TGCAGCGTTGCACTATCCTACGAGCAGTACTTC. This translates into CSVALSYEQYF.

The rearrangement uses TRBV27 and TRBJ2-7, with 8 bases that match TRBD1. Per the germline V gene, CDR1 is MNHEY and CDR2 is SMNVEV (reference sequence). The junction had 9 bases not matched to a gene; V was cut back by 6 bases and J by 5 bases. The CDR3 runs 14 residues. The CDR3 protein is CASRETGAEDEQYF. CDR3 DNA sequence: TGTGCCAGCAGGGAGACAGGGGCGGAGGACGAGCAGTACTTC.

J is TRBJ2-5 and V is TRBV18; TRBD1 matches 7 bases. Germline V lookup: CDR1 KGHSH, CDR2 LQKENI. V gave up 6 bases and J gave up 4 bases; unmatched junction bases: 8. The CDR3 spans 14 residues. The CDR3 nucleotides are TGTGCCAGCTCCATAGGGGGCGCGGGAGAGACCCAGTACTTC. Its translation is CASSIGGAGETQYF.

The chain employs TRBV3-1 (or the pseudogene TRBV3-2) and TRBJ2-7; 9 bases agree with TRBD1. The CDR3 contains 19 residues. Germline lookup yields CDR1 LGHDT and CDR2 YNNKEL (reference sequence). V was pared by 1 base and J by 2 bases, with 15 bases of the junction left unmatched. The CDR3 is CASSQGVGWTWDRAYEQYF. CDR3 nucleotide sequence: TGTGCCAGCAGCCAAGGGGTTGGATGGACTTGGGACAGGGCCTACGAGCAGTACTTC.

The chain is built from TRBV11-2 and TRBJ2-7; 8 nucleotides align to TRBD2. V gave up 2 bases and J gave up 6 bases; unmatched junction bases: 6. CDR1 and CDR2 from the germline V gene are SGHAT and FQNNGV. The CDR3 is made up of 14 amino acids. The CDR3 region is CASSLTGLVTEQYF. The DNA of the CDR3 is TGTGCCAGCAGCTTAACGGGACTAGTCACCGAGCAGTACTTC.

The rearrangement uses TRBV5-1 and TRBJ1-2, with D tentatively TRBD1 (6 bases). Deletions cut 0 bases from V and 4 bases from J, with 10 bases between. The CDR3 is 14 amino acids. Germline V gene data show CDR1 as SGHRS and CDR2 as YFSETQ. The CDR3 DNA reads TGCGCCAGCAGCTTGGAAGGCAGGGGCTATGGCTACACCTTC. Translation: CASSLEGRGYGYTF.

The CDR3 DNA follows: TGTGCCAGCAGCGCCGGGAGTTTCACAGATACGCAGTATTTT. Amino acids: CASSAGSFTDTQYF. The chain has TRBV9 and TRBJ2-3; the D gene is possibly TRBD2 (6 bases). The V and J ends lost 3 bases and 2 bases respectively, with 10 bases between them. The CDR3 loop spans 14 amino acids. Germline V lookup: CDR1 SGDLS, CDR2 YYNGEE.

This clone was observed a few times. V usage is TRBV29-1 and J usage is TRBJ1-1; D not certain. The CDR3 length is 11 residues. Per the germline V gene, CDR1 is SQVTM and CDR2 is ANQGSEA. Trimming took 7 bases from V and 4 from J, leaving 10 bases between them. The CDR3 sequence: CSGQSGTEAFF. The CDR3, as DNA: TGCAGCGGACAATCTGGCACTGAAGCTTTCTTT.

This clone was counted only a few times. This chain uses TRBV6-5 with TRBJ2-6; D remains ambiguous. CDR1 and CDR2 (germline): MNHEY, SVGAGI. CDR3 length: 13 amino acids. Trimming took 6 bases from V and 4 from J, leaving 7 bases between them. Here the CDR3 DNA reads TGTGCCAGCAGACCGCGGGGGGCCAACGTCCTGACTTTC. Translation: CASRPRGANVLTF.

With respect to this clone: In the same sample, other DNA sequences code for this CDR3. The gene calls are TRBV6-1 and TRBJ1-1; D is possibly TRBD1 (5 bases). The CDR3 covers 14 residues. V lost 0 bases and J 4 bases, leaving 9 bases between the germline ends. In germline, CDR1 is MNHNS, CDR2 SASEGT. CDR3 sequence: CASSEAQGGTEAFF. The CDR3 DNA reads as TGTGCCAGCAGTGAAGCCCAGGGCGGCACTGAAGCTTTCTTT.

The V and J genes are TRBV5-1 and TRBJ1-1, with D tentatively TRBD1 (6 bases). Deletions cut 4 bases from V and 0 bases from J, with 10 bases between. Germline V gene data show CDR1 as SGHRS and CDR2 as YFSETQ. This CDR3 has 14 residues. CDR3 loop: CASSPRTVNTEAFF. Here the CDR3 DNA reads TGCGCCAGCAGCCCCAGGACAGTGAACACTGAAGCTTTCTTT. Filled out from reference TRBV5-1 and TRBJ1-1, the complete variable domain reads KAGVTQTPRYLIKTRGQQVTLSCSPISGHRSVSWYQQTPGQGLQFLFEYFSETQRNKGNFPGRFSGRQFSNSRSEMNVSTLELGDSALYLCASSPRTVNTEAFFGQGTRLTVV.

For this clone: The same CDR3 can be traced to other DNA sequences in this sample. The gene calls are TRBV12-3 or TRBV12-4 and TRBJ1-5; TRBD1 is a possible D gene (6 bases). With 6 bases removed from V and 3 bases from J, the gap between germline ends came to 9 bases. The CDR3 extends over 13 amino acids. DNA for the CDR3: TGTGCCAGCAGACAGGGCCACAATCAGCCCCAGCATTTT. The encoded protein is CASRQGHNQPQHF.

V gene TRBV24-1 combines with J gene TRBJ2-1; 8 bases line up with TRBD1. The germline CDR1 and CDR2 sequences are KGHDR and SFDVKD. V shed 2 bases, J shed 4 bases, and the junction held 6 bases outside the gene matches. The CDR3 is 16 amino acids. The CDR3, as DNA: TGTGCCACCAGTGATTCCGGGACAGGATTATACAATGAGCAGTTCTTC. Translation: CATSDSGTGLYNEQFF.

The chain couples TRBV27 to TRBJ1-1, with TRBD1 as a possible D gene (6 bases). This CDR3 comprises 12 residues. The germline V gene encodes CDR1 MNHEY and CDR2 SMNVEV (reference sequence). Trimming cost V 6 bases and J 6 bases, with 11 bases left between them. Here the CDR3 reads CASRGGDAEAFF. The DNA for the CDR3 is TGTGCCAGCAGAGGGGGGGACGCTGAAGCTTTCTTT.

CDR3 region: CASSYSTSGKNEQFF. The CDR3 DNA follows: TGTGCCAGCAGTTACTCGACTAGCGGGAAAAATGAGCAGTTCTTC. The rearrangement uses TRBV6-5 and TRBJ2-1; the match to TRBD2 covers 11 bases. The ends lost 0 bases at V and 7 bases at J; junction bases unmatched: 2. This CDR3 contains 15 residues. Germline-derived CDR1 and CDR2 are MNHEY and SVGAGI.

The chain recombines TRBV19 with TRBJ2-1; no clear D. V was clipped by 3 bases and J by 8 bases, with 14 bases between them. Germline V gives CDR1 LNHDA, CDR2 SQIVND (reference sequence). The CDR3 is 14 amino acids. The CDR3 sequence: CASSMGGLSHEQFF. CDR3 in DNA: TGTGCCAGTAGTATGGGTGGGCTATCTCATGAGCAGTTCTTC.

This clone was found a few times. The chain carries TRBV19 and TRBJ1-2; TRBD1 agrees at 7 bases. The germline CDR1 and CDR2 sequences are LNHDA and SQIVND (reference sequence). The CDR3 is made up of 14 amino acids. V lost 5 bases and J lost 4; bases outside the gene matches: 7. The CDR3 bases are TGTGCCAGTAGTGTTTGGGGACAGTTCTATGGCTACACCTTC. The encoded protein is CASSVWGQFYGYTF.

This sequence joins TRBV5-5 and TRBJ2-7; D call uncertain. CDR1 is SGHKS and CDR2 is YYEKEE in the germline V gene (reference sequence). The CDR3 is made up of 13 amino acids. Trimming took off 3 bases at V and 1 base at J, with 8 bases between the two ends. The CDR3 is CASSSRVSYEQYF. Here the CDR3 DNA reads TGTGCCAGCAGCTCCCGAGTGTCCTACGAGCAGTACTTC.

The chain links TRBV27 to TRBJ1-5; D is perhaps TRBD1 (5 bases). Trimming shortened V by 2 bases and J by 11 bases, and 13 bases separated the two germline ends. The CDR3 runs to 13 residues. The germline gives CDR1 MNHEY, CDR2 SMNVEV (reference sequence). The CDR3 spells CASSLNSRGAQHF. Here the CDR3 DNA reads TGTGCCAGCAGTTTAAACAGCCGGGGGGCCCAGCATTTT.